The T cell receptor beta chain described here comes from a study of cytomegalovirus exposure and HLA in healthy donors. Remarks on this clone: Its antigen is currently unknown.

Overall study results and limits: It was reported in a later analysis that an Asian-associated ancestry cluster showed fewer N-insertions than the roughly 660-donor mean. Owing to their indistinguishability, certain V segments, notably TRBV6-2 and TRBV6-3, were excluded.

PCR involved 60 Vbeta and 13 Jbeta primers. Repertoires were generated with immunoSEQ multiplex PCR, while TCRdb's copy carries only in-frame clones and drops some. The sample has about 82,000 clones; more than 65% are singletons. V lost 6 bases to trimming and J lost 3 bases, with 9 bases between them. From germline, CDR1 is LNHDA and CDR2 SQIVND (reference sequence). The CDR3 consists of 14 residues. V gene TRBV19 combines with J gene TRBJ1-6; the D is unclear. Sequenced sample: PBMCs. This sequence originates from a man aged 60-69 years in good health and CMV-seronegative. CDR3 loop: CASSTRDYNSPLHF. The CDR3 DNA reads TGTGCCAGTAGCACACGGGACTATAATTCACCCCTCCACTTT.